This T cell receptor beta chain was identified during a study of radiation and T cells in renal cell carcinoma. CDR1 is SGDLS, CDR2 YYNGEE, per germline. The CDR3 is 15 residues long. V lost 4 bases to trimming and J lost 7 bases, with 20 bases between them. As for time point: blood 2 weeks post-SBRT. Treatment meaning: 15 Gy SBRT to primary tumor, nephrectomy 4 weeks later. This clone was detected only once. Assay: immunoSEQ multiplex PCR; the TCRdb copy retains only in-frame clones and omits some. The repertoire has around 60,000 clones, around 80% of them found once; the top ten carry 6.5% to 8%. The starting material was blood, obtained from a patient whose treatment included radiotherapy and nephrectomy. This chain connects TRBV9 to TRBJ1-2; D call uncertain. This sequence originates from a man aged 55 to 70 with renal cell carcinoma. The CDR3 spells CASSPRQVELFGYTF. The DNA for the CDR3 is TGTGCCAGCAGCCCTAGACAAGTTGAACTCTTTGGCTACACCTTC.